The 26 T cell receptor beta chains below were found in one sample sequenced in a study of cytomegalovirus exposure and HLA in healthy donors (dated by TCRdb to the late 2010s). To prepare the library, the immunoSEQ multiplex PCR assay was applied. A mixture of 60 forward primers for TCR Vbeta segments and 13 reverse primers for TCR Jbeta segments was used in the multiplex PCR. The source is immuneACCESS, and TCRdb retained only in-frame sequences with V and J called. Part of the clones is not carried over; for the studies checked, unresolved V genes explain less than half of this, and the remainder is unexplained. This sample holds some 150,000 clones; 71% were observed only once. The ten largest clonotypes hold 2.8% of the sample. Sequenced: PBMCs. These receptors were taken from a woman aged 25 to 39 in good health and CMV-seronegative.

CDR3 DNA: TGCGCCAGCAGCTTGGCCTTAGCGGGTTTTACCGGGGAGCTGTTTTTT. It translates to CASSLALAGFTGELFF. V is TRBV5-1 and J is TRBJ2-2, with 7 positions matching TRBD2. The CDR3 totals 16 residues. Per germline, CDR1 SGHRS and CDR2 YFSETQ. Losses at the gene ends were 0 bases for V and 5 bases for J; bases not matched to a gene: 7.

This rearrangement joins TRBV28 to TRBJ2-7; the D gene is possibly TRBD2 (6 bases). This CDR3 comprises 15 residues. With 3 bases removed from V and 2 bases from J, the gap between germline ends came to 14 bases. Germline V CDR1 and CDR2: MDHEN, SYDVKM. In DNA, the CDR3 is TGTGCCAGCAGTTTTTCGGCTAGCGCGGCCTACGAGCAGTACTTC. Translated, it gives CASSFSASAAYEQYF.

V usage is TRBV15 and J usage is TRBJ2-7, with a tentative D call TRBD1 (5 bases). The V end lost 0 bases, the J end lost 6 bases, and 6 bases lay between the germline ends. This CDR3 region has 12 residues. The germline V gene has CDR1 LNHNV and CDR2 YYDKDF (reference sequence). The CDR3 sequence: CATSRDRGEQYF. In DNA form, the CDR3 reads TGTGCCACCAGCAGAGATAGGGGCGAGCAGTACTTC.

V is TRBV25-1 and J is TRBJ1-3; D unresolved. Trimming shortened V by 1 base and J by 7 bases, and 5 bases separated the two germline ends. CDR1 and CDR2 (germline): MGHDK, SYGVNS. CDR3 length equals 12 residues. The CDR3 spells CASSESRNTIYF. Written as DNA, the CDR3 is TGTGCCAGCAGTGAATCCAGGAACACCATATATTTT.

This clone was seen just once. The J gene is TRBJ2-1, the V gene TRBV4-3; TRBD2 matches at 8 bases. Germline V gene lookup returns CDR1 LGHNA and CDR2 YSLEER. This CDR3 spans 15 amino acids. With V trimmed by 1 base and J by 4 bases, 3 bases remained unmatched. The CDR3: CASSQASGLYNEQFF. CDR3 coding DNA: TGCGCCAGCAGCCAAGCTAGCGGGCTATACAATGAGCAGTTCTTC.

A single count supports this clone. The J gene is TRBJ1-5, the V gene TRBV5-1; TRBD1 matches at 8 bases. From germline, CDR1 is SGHRS and CDR2 YFSETQ. With V trimmed by 5 bases and J by 2 bases, 6 bases remained unmatched. This CDR3 is built from 15 residues. This chain's CDR3 is CASRLGTGGNQPQHF. CDR3 DNA sequence: TGCGCCAGCAGACTGGGGACAGGAGGCAATCAGCCCCAGCATTTT. The full variable domain, in which reference TRBV5-1 and TRBJ1-5 provide the parts outside the CDR3, is KAGVTQTPRYLIKTRGQQVTLSCSPISGHRSVSWYQQTPGQGLQFLFEYFSETQRNKGNFPGRFSGRQFSNSRSEMNVSTLELGDSALYLCASRLGTGGNQPQHFGDGTRLSIL.

This clone was counted only a few times. The chain couples TRBV5-4 to TRBJ2-1; no firm D call. This CDR3 comprises 15 residues. Germline CDR1 reads SGHNT; CDR2 reads YYREEE (reference sequence). V was pared by 4 bases and J by 5 bases, with 16 bases between. CDR3 protein: CASSRRLFENNEQFF. The CDR3 bases are TGTGCCAGCAGCCGCAGGCTTTTTGAGAACAATGAGCAGTTCTTC.

The sample holds a few counts of this clone. This chain links TRBV27 with TRBJ2-7, with a tentative D call TRBD1 (5 bases). Germline lookup yields CDR1 MNHEY and CDR2 SMNVEV (reference sequence). V lost 6 bases, J lost 7 bases, and 19 bases lay in between. This CDR3 has 14 amino acids. CDR3 amino acids: CASRTWSLPGEQYF. The CDR3 coding sequence is TGTGCCAGCAGAACTTGGTCTTTGCCAGGGGAGCAGTACTTC.

This rearrangement joins TRBV5-1 to TRBJ2-7, with TRBD1 as a possible D gene (7 bases). The CDR3 totals 15 residues. Germline V gene sequence: CDR1 SGHRS, CDR2 YFSETQ. With 1 base removed from V and 5 bases from J, the gap between germline ends came to 16 bases. CDR3 loop: CASSLSAGGPDEQYF. CDR3 coding DNA: TGCGCCAGCAGCTTGTCGGCAGGGGGGCCAGACGAGCAGTACTTC.

About this clone itself: Other DNA variants within this sample encode the same CDR3. The chain links TRBV5-1 to TRBJ2-3; 12 nucleotides match TRBD2. The CDR3 has 16 amino acids. Germline V gene lookup returns CDR1 SGHRS and CDR2 YFSETQ. The J segment lost 0 bases and the V segment lost 2 bases, leaving 1 base of the junction unmatched. Here the CDR3 DNA reads TGCGCCAGCAGCTTCGGACTAGCGGGGAGCACAGATACGCAGTATTTT. Translating it yields CASSFGLAGSTDTQYF.

The chain uses TRBV11-2 and TRBJ1-5; D might be TRBD1 (5 bases). There are 15 residues in the CDR3. V lost 3 bases and J lost 3, with 12 bases in between. Germline V gene data show CDR1 as SGHAT and CDR2 as FQNNGV. The CDR3 coding sequence is TGTGCCAGCAGCTTGGGAGGGGCTTCCAATCAGCCCCAGCATTTT. It encodes CASSLGGASNQPQHF.

This chain connects TRBV5-1 to TRBJ1-2; D is possibly TRBD1 (6 bases). The CDR3 sequence is 14 residues long. V was trimmed by 0 bases and J by 7 bases, leaving 13 bases between them. Germline V CDR1 and CDR2: SGHRS, YFSETQ. The DNA of the CDR3 is TGCGCCAGCAGCTTGGAAGGCAGGGGTGGTGGCTACACCTTC. Residues: CASSLEGRGGGYTF.

The J gene is TRBJ2-6, the V gene TRBV28; 8 bases map to TRBD1. Germline V gives CDR1 MDHEN, CDR2 SYDVKM. CDR3 length equals 19 residues. Unmatched junction bases numbered 9, after V lost 0 bases and J lost 2 bases. The CDR3 DNA sequence: TGTGCCAGCAGTTTATGGGGGGCAGGGGGCGCACCTGGGGCCAACGTCCTGACTTTC. It codes for CASSLWGAGGAPGANVLTF.

The chain combines TRBV11-2 with TRBJ2-1; D uncertain. V lost 1 base and J 3 bases, leaving 4 bases between the germline ends. The germline CDR1 and CDR2 sequences are SGHAT and FQNNGV. The CDR3 totals 13 residues. This CDR3 reads CASSLGSYNEQFF. The CDR3 DNA is TGTGCCAGCAGCTTAGGGAGCTACAATGAGCAGTTCTTC. Using reference TRBV11-2 and TRBJ2-1 for the parts outside the CDR3, the full variable domain is EAGVAQSPRYKIIEKRQSVAFWCNPISGHATLYWYQQILGQGPKLLIQFQNNGVVDDSQLPKDRFSAERLKGVDSTLKIQPAKLEDSAVYLCASSLGSYNEQFFGPGTRLTVL.

The chain couples TRBV2 to TRBJ2-7; D is unresolved. CDR1 is SNHLY and CDR2 is FYNNEI in the germline V gene. The ends were cut back, 5 bases at V and 3 bases at J, with 5 bases in the middle. This CDR3 has 11 amino acids. This chain's CDR3 is CASSQFYEQYF. The CDR3 bases are TGTGCCAGCAGTCAATTCTACGAGCAGTACTTC. The whole variable domain, filled in from reference TRBV2 and TRBJ2-7, reads EPEVTQTPSHQVTQMGQEVILRCVPISNHLYFYWYRQILGQKVEFLVSFYNNEISEKSEIFDDQFSVERPDGSNFTLKIRSTKLEDSAMYFCASSQFYEQYFGPGTRLTVT.

The chain couples TRBV5-4 to TRBJ2-7; 8 bases are shared with TRBD1. This CDR3 comprises 13 residues. V lost 4 bases to trimming and J lost 7 bases; unmatched junction nucleotides: 7. Germline CDR1 reads SGHNT; CDR2 reads YYREEE (reference sequence). CDR3 sequence: CASSRTGPGEQYF. The CDR3 DNA sequence: TGTGCCAGCAGCAGGACAGGGCCGGGGGAGCAGTACTTC.

This rearrangement joins TRBV2 to TRBJ1-6; no firm D call. In germline, CDR1 is SNHLY, CDR2 FYNNEI. This CDR3 has 15 amino acids. Trimming removed 3 bases from V and 1 base from J, with 7 bases in between. The CDR3 is CASSERDSYNSPLHF. Here the CDR3 DNA reads TGTGCCAGCAGTGAGAGGGATTCCTATAATTCACCCCTCCACTTT.

About this clone itself: No DNA is shown, since the ends of the CDR3 on it are uncertain; the CDR3 is the one TCRdb lists. V is TRBV28 and J is TRBJ2-2; the listed D gene, TRBD1, was not tested against the DNA. Inclusive of both ends, the CDR3 amounts to 15 amino acids. Looked up from germline, CDR1 is MDHEN and CDR2 is SYDVKM. CDR3: CASSLAQANTGELFF.

The chain uses TRBV4-3 and TRBJ2-7; D is undetermined. Germline V gene lookup returns CDR1 LGHNA and CDR2 YSLEER. V lost 5 bases and J lost 6, with 17 bases in between. CDR3 length equals 14 residues. The CDR3 protein is CASSTRVTLTEQYF. DNA for the CDR3: TGCGCCAGCAGCACTCGGGTTACCTTAACCGAGCAGTACTTC.

This clone was counted between two and nine times. The V gene is TRBV7-2, the J gene TRBJ2-7; 8 bases agree with TRBD1. The CDR3 is made up of 14 amino acids. J lost 2 bases, V lost 3 bases, and 3 bases had no gene match. Germline V lookup: CDR1 SGHTA, CDR2 FQGNSA. The CDR3 sequence: CASSFRDRPYEQYF. CDR3 DNA sequence: TGTGCCAGCAGCTTCCGGGACAGGCCCTACGAGCAGTACTTC.

CDR3 nucleotide sequence: TGCGCCAGCAGTAACCAGCCAGGGCCCTACGAGCAGTACTTC. This gives the protein CASSNQPGPYEQYF. The chain is built from TRBV5-1 and TRBJ2-7, with D maybe TRBD1 (5 bases). Germline lookup yields CDR1 SGHRS and CDR2 YFSETQ. Trimming stripped 5 bases from V and 2 bases from J, with 14 bases between. This CDR3 is built from 14 residues.

The V gene is TRBV5-6, the J gene TRBJ2-7; 8 bases line up with TRBD1. CDR1 and CDR2 (germline): SGHDT, YYEEEE. This CDR3 region has 14 residues. Trimming at V came to 3 bases and at J to 6 bases, leaving 8 bases not matched to a gene. This CDR3 is CASSSNRGAGEQYF. The DNA of the CDR3 is TGTGCCAGCAGCTCTAACAGGGGGGCGGGCGAGCAGTACTTC. Complete variable domain (other parts from reference TRBV5-6 and TRBJ2-7): DAGVTQSPTHLIKTRGQQVTLRCSPKSGHDTVSWYQQALGQGPQFIFQYYEEEERQRGNFPDRFSGHQFPNYSSELNVNALLLGDSALYLCASSSNRGAGEQYFGPGTRLTVT.

This chain links TRBV28 with TRBJ1-5; D may be TRBD1 (6 bases). CDR1 and CDR2 from the germline V gene are MDHEN and SYDVKM. There are 13 residues in the CDR3. The V gene lost 5 bases and the J gene lost 16 bases, with 21 bases spanning the gap. CDR3 sequence: CASSLQTGTSKHF. CDR3 nucleotides: TGTGCCAGCAGTCTACAAACCGGGACATCCAAACATTTT.

This clone showed up just a few times. The V call is TRBV5-1, the J call TRBJ1-2, with D unclear. V was cut by 4 bases and J by 2 bases, with 9 bases left in between. Germline loops: CDR1 SGHRS, CDR2 YFSETQ. This CDR3 has 13 amino acids. CDR3: CASSEPRNYGYTF. The CDR3 nucleotides read TGCGCCAGCAGCGAACCGAGAAACTATGGCTACACCTTC.

Only a few counts were recorded for this clone. The chain links TRBV7-2 to TRBJ1-5; D may be TRBD1 (6 bases). V was pared by 5 bases and J by 6 bases, with 14 bases between. The V gene's germline CDR1 is SGHTA and CDR2 FQGNSA. The CDR3 runs to 14 residues. The CDR3 nucleotides are TGTGCCAGCAGCCCCACGGACAGTCCTCAGCCCCAGCATTTT. Protein: CASSPTDSPQPQHF.

The CDR3: CASSVGPGQTNTEAFF. The CDR3 DNA reads TGTGCCAGCAGCGTAGGCCCTGGACAGACGAACACTGAAGCTTTCTTT. The chain links TRBV9 to TRBJ1-1; TRBD1 is a possible D gene (6 bases). CDR1 and CDR2 from the germline V gene are SGDLS and YYNGEE. The CDR3 totals 16 residues. Trimming left V 0 bases short and J 1 base short, with 13 bases between.